This entry lists 25 T cell receptor beta chains sequenced from one sample in a study of blood T cell repertoires in COVID-19. TCRdb keeps only in-frame clones here, not all; method: immunoSEQ multiplex PCR. This repertoire shows 250,000 or so clones, more than 70% found once; its top ten account for about 6.7%. The sequenced sample was peripheral blood. The receptors stem from a woman in her twenties or thirties with COVID-19, enrolled during active disease.

J is TRBJ1-1 and V is TRBV5-8; D may be TRBD1 (5 bases). The V and J ends lost 0 bases and 2 bases respectively, with 11 bases between them. The germline CDR1 and CDR2 sequences are SGHTS and YDEGEE. The CDR3 covers 15 residues. The CDR3 coding sequence is TGTGCCAGCAGCTTGGTATCCGGGGGAAACACTGAAGCTTTCTTT. Encoded protein: CASSLVSGGNTEAFF.

This chain connects TRBV7-9 to TRBJ2-1; 8 nucleotides line up with TRBD2. The CDR3 covers 16 residues. Germline-derived CDR1 and CDR2 are SEHNR and FQNEAQ (reference sequence). J gave up 4 bases and V 4 bases, and 9 bases lay outside the gene matches. The CDR3 coding sequence is TGTGCCAGCAGCTCGGGGAGCGGGAGAGGGTACAATGAGCAGTTCTTC. This encodes CASSSGSGRGYNEQFF. The full variable domain, in which reference TRBV7-9 and TRBJ2-1 provide the parts outside the CDR3, is DTGVSQNPRHKITKRGQNVTFRCDPISEHNRLYWYRQTLGQGPEFLTYFQNEAQLEKSRLLSDRFSAERPKGSFSTLEIQRTEQGDSAMYLCASSSGSGRGYNEQFFGPGTRLTVL.

In this sample, this clone turned up a few times. The rearrangement links TRBV28 to TRBJ1-2; D remains ambiguous. CDR1 MDHEN and CDR2 SYDVKM come from the germline V gene. The CDR3 covers 12 residues. CDR3 sequence (DNA): TGTGCAGCCTATGGGGAGGCCTATGGCTACACCTTC. It yields the protein CAAYGEAYGYTF.

The V gene is TRBV6-2 or TRBV6-3, the J gene TRBJ1-1, with a tentative D call TRBD1 (6 bases). The CDR3 has 15 amino acids. Germline V gene lookup returns CDR1 MNHEY and CDR2 SVGEGT. With 2 bases removed from V and 2 bases from J, the gap between germline ends came to 12 bases. The CDR3: CASSYGDRRNTEAFF. CDR3 in DNA: TGTGCCAGCAGTTACGGAGACAGGAGAAACACTGAAGCTTTCTTT.

This clone is a singleton in its sample. The chain is built from TRBV20-1 and TRBJ2-5; unclear D gene. CDR3 size: 16 residues. Trimming stripped 3 bases from V and 1 base from J, with 18 bases between. Germline CDR1 reads DFQATT; CDR2 reads SNEGSKA (reference sequence). Here the CDR3 reads CSASGPWSSVQETQYF. CDR3 in DNA: TGCAGTGCTAGTGGTCCTTGGTCCAGCGTCCAAGAGACCCAGTACTTC.

V and J are TRBV11-3 and TRBJ2-3; 7 bases are a match to TRBD1. Germline lookup yields CDR1 SGHNT and CDR2 YENEEA. After removal of 4 bases from V and 0 bases from J, the junction contained 4 bases not matched to a gene. The CDR3 runs 15 residues. The DNA of the CDR3 is TGTGCCAGCAGCTCCCGGACAGGTAGCACAGATACGCAGTATTTT. Amino acids: CASSSRTGSTDTQYF.

The V and J genes are TRBV18 and TRBJ2-3, with TRBD2 matching 12 bases. J was trimmed by 4 bases and V by 4 bases; bases with no gene match: 15. The CDR3 sequence is 19 residues long. Germline V gives CDR1 KGHSH, CDR2 LQKENI. This chain's CDR3 is CASSLRLAGDDRAPDTQYF. CDR3 DNA sequence: TGTGCCAGCTCACTAAGACTAGCGGGAGACGACAGAGCTCCAGATACGCAGTATTTT.

Here the CDR3 DNA reads TGTGCCAGCAGTTACTCGACAAAGGATACGCAGTATTTT. Protein product: CASSYSTKDTQYF. This sequence joins TRBV6-2 or TRBV6-3 and TRBJ2-3; D ambiguous. The CDR3 has 13 amino acids. V was trimmed by 0 bases and J by 6 bases, leaving 7 bases between them. Germline CDR1 reads MNHEY; CDR2 reads SVGEGT.

This chain connects TRBV6-6 to TRBJ1-5; 8 bases line up with TRBD1. CDR3 length equals 15 residues. Germline CDR1 reads MNHNY; CDR2 reads SVGAGI (reference sequence). The ends lost 5 bases at V and 5 bases at J; junction bases unmatched: 8. The CDR3 DNA sequence: TGTGCCAGCAGTGGCCGCCAGGGGGCGGATCAGCCCCAGCATTTT. Translating it yields CASSGRQGADQPQHF.

The chain links TRBV27 to TRBJ1-2; TRBD1 matches 8 bases. The germline V gene encodes CDR1 MNHEY and CDR2 SMNVEV (reference sequence). V was pared by 6 bases and J by 6 bases, with 12 bases of the junction left unmatched. This CDR3 spans 15 amino acids. CDR3 in DNA: TGTGCCAGCAGCCAAACCAGGGGGCAACGGGATGGCTACACCTTC. This gives the protein CASSQTRGQRDGYTF.

This clone was observed a single time. The rearrangement links TRBV24-1 to TRBJ1-4; 8 bases agree with TRBD1. This CDR3 has 15 residues. The ends lost 3 bases at V and 6 bases at J; junction bases unmatched: 5. Germline CDR1 reads KGHDR; CDR2 reads SFDVKD. This chain's CDR3 is CATSDTDRADEKLFF. DNA of the CDR3: TGTGCCACCAGTGATACGGACAGGGCGGATGAAAAACTGTTTTTT.

The J gene is TRBJ1-5, the V gene TRBV6-5, with TRBD1 identical over 9 bases. V trimming: 2 bases; J trimming: 3 bases; junction bases outside the gene matches: 2. CDR3 size: 15 residues. Germline CDR1 and CDR2: MNHEY and SVGAGI. CDR3 region: CASSYTGGNNQPQHF. The CDR3 region has the DNA TGTGCCAGCAGTTACACAGGGGGCAACAATCAGCCCCAGCATTTT.

This clone occurred once. The rearrangement joins TRBV19 to TRBJ1-1; D gene uncertain. CDR1 and CDR2 from the germline V gene are LNHDA and SQIVND (reference sequence). This CDR3 has 14 amino acids. V lost 5 bases to trimming and J lost 0 bases, with 10 bases between them. For the CDR3, the DNA is TGTGCCAGTAGTTATGGGAGGGTGAACACTGAAGCTTTCTTT. Translated, it gives CASSYGRVNTEAFF.

The rearrangement joins TRBV27 to TRBJ1-2, with D unresolved. Per germline, CDR1 MNHEY and CDR2 SMNVEV (reference sequence). The CDR3 is 12 residues long. Trimming removed 11 bases at V and 4 bases at J, with 14 bases between. The CDR3 sequence is CAAGEEGYGYTF. DNA of the CDR3: TGTGCCGCGGGAGAGGAGGGCTATGGCTACACCTTC.

This rearrangement joins TRBV3-1 (or the pseudogene TRBV3-2) to TRBJ2-7, with TRBD1 as a possible D gene (5 bases). CDR1 and CDR2 from the germline V gene are LGHDT and YNNKEL (reference sequence). The CDR3 contains 21 residues. The V and J ends lost 0 bases and 0 bases respectively, with 27 bases between them. DNA for the CDR3: TGTGCCAGCAGCCAAGAGTTAGCAGACAAACTAAGACAGAAGAGCTCCTACGAGCAGTACGTC. It codes for CASSQELADKLRQKSSYEQYV.

The V and J genes are TRBV11-3 and TRBJ2-2, with TRBD1 matching 10 bases. This CDR3 spans 17 amino acids. Germline V gene data show CDR1 as SGHNT and CDR2 as YENEEA. V was pared by 5 bases and J by 2 bases, with 8 bases of the junction left unmatched. The DNA for the CDR3 is TGTGCCAGCAGCCCAGGCGGGACAGGGGTAAACACCGGGGAGCTGTTTTTT. This translates into CASSPGGTGVNTGELFF. Variable domain in full (rest from reference TRBV11-3 and TRBJ2-2): EAGVVQSPRYKIIEKKQPVAFWCNPISGHNTLYWYLQNLGQGPELLIRYENEEAVDDSQLPKDRFSAERLKGVDSTLKIQPAELGDSAVYLCASSPGGTGVNTGELFFGEGSRLTVL.

CDR3 protein: CASSGVGGTGDEKLFF. CDR3 DNA sequence: TGCGCCAGCAGCGGTGTAGGGGGCACAGGAGATGAAAAACTGTTTTTT. The chain combines TRBV5-1 with TRBJ1-4, with TRBD1 matching over 7 bases. Germline loops: CDR1 SGHRS, CDR2 YFSETQ. The CDR3 is 16 residues long. The V gene end was trimmed by 4 bases and the J gene end by 6 bases; junction bases not matched to a gene: 12.

This clone was detected only a few times. This chain links TRBV4-1 with TRBJ2-7, with TRBD1 matching over 8 bases. CDR1 is MGHRA and CDR2 is YSYEKL in the germline V gene. After removal of 3 bases from V and 2 bases from J, the junction contained 9 bases not matched to a gene. The CDR3 runs 16 residues. CDR3 DNA: TGCGCCAGCAGCCATGGACAGGGAGAGGTCGCCTACGAGCAGTACTTC. It is translated as CASSHGQGEVAYEQYF.

The chain uses TRBV6-2 or TRBV6-3 and TRBJ1-5; 7 nucleotides line up with TRBD1. Germline V gene data show CDR1 as MNHEY and CDR2 as SVGEGT. The CDR3 length is 12 residues. V was pared by 4 bases and J by 10 bases, with 4 bases of the junction left unmatched. The CDR3 bases are TGTGCCAGCAGTTTTTACAGGGGACCCCAGCATTTT. Protein sequence: CASSFYRGPQHF.

This rearrangement joins TRBV19 to TRBJ2-1, with D unclear. The CDR3 is made up of 14 amino acids. Trimming left V 3 bases short and J 8 bases short, with 14 bases between. CDR1 LNHDA and CDR2 SQIVND come from the germline V gene (reference sequence). The DNA for the CDR3 is TGTGCCAGTAGTATGGGCAGACGTCCTTATGAGCAGTTCTTC. Residues: CASSMGRRPYEQFF.

V usage is TRBV28 and J usage is TRBJ1-2; D call uncertain. V was trimmed by 10 bases and J by 1 base, leaving 13 bases between them. The CDR3 extends over 13 amino acids. Germline values: CDR1 MDHEN, CDR2 SYDVKM. The CDR3 DNA is TGTGCCACCCACAAACAGCTTAACTATGGCTACACCTTC. Amino acids: CATHKQLNYGYTF.

CDR3 bases: TGTGCCAGTCCCGCTGCAGGGCACACTGAAGCTTTCTTT. This translates into CASPAAGHTEAFF. The chain couples TRBV6-9 to TRBJ1-1; TRBD1 might be the D (5 bases). Trimming removed 9 bases at V and 3 bases at J, with 14 bases between. The CDR3 runs 13 residues. Per germline, CDR1 MNHGY and CDR2 SVAAGI.

The chain recombines TRBV7-9 with TRBJ2-5, with D unresolved. V shed 1 base and J shed 5 bases, with 8 bases lying between them. The CDR3 length is 13 residues. CDR1 SEHNR and CDR2 FQNEAQ come from the germline V gene (reference sequence). CDR3 bases: TGTGCCAGCAGCTTAGAGCAACGTGAGACCCAGTACTTC. Amino acid sequence: CASSLEQRETQYF. Supplemented by reference TRBV7-9 and TRBJ2-5, the full variable domain reads DTGVSQNPRHKITKRGQNVTFRCDPISEHNRLYWYRQTLGQGPEFLTYFQNEAQLEKSRLLSDRFSAERPKGSFSTLEIQRTEQGDSAMYLCASSLEQRETQYFGPGTRLLVL.

The chain couples TRBV28 to TRBJ2-2, with D possibly matching TRBD2 (7 bases). The CDR3 is made up of 15 amino acids. From germline, CDR1 is MDHEN and CDR2 SYDVKM. Deletions cut 5 bases from V and 2 bases from J, with 12 bases between. The DNA for the CDR3 is TGTGCCAGCAGTGTGGGGGGGGCCAACACCGGGGAGCTGTTTTTT. Its translation is CASSVGGANTGELFF.

A single count supports this clone. The genes are TRBV7-8 and TRBJ1-1, with 9 bases lining up with TRBD1. The CDR3 sequence is 17 residues long. The V gene end was trimmed by 2 bases and the J gene end by 4 bases; junction bases not matched to a gene: 11. CDR1 and CDR2 from the germline V gene are SGHVS and FQNEAQ. CDR3 protein: CASSLWGQGREGTEAFF. In DNA, the CDR3 is TGTGCCAGCAGCTTATGGGGACAGGGCCGAGAGGGCACTGAAGCTTTCTTT.